One and the same sample provided the 5 T cell receptor beta chains below, sequenced in a study of early T cells in non-severe SARS-CoV-2 infection. TCRdb redid the calling of the 5' RACE reads with MiXCR, one entry per CDR3 protein. The sample lists approximately 79,000 distinct CDR3 sequences, approximately 13% occurring once. What was sequenced was whole blood. These receptors originate from an adult who was a healthcare worker with PCR-confirmed SARS-CoV-2 infection or an uninfected control (not recorded which).

This clonotype was seen many times. The rearrangement links TRBV9 to TRBJ1-1; possibly TRBD1 for D (5 bases). Trimming removed 0 bases from V and 1 base from J, with 19 bases in between. Germline V CDR1 and CDR2: SGDLS, YYNGEE. There are 18 residues in the CDR3. CDR3 region: CASSVGQRVGFQNTEAFF. Here the CDR3 DNA reads TGTGCCAGCAGCGTAGGACAGAGAGTGGGTTTTCAGAACACTGAAGCTTTCTTT.

This clonotype was detected only a few times. V usage is TRBV11-2 and J usage is TRBJ2-1, with a weak D call TRBD1 (6 bases). In germline, CDR1 is SGHAT, CDR2 FQNNGV. V lost 5 bases and J 2 bases, leaving 13 bases between the germline ends. CDR3 size: 15 residues. CDR3 DNA: TGTGCCAGCAGCATAAACAGGGCAGCCTACAATGAGCAGTTCTTC. Its translation: CASSINRAAYNEQFF.

This chain joins TRBV4-1 and TRBJ1-2, with TRBD1 matching 10 bases. V was clipped by 5 bases and J by 3 bases; unmatched bases: 6. Germline values: CDR1 MGHRA, CDR2 YSYEKL. This CDR3 region has 15 residues. The CDR3 protein is CASSSRTGGDYGYTF. CDR3 DNA: TGCGCCAGCAGCTCACGGACAGGGGGTGACTATGGCTACACCTTC.

This clonotype was seen at least ten times. The chain uses TRBV5-4 and TRBJ2-4, with 7 bases matching TRBD2. Per the germline V gene, CDR1 is SGHNT and CDR2 is YYREEE (reference sequence). The V gene end was trimmed by 0 bases and the J gene end by 7 bases; junction bases not matched to a gene: 10. The CDR3 consists of 16 residues. Written as DNA, the CDR3 is TGTGCCAGCAGCTTGGCGCCGGGACTACTTAACAACATTCAGTACTTC. Translation: CASSLAPGLLNNIQYF.

The chain recombines TRBV7-9 with TRBJ2-1; 12 bases line up with TRBD1. The CDR3 is 16 amino acids. Trimming at V came to 5 bases and at J to 6 bases, leaving 8 bases not matched to a gene. Germline lookup yields CDR1 SEHNR and CDR2 FQNEAQ (reference sequence). CDR3 loop: CASSGDRGRRGNEQFF. CDR3 coding DNA: TGTGCCAGCAGCGGGGACAGGGGGCGCCGGGGCAATGAGCAGTTCTTC.